The source of this T cell receptor (beta chain) is a study of cytomegalovirus exposure and HLA in healthy donors. Study results and caveats: Based on reports, TCR beta sequences accurately predicted HLA-A and HLA-B alleles for most subjects. Reported results showed that the classifier diagnosed cytomegalovirus status with high specificity and sensitivity.

Concerning this clone: Antigen unknown.

The CDR3 length is 14 residues. Trimming pared 2 bases from V and 2 bases from J, leaving 11 bases between. Germline V gives CDR1 SGHTS, CDR2 YDEGEE. 13 Jbeta primers and 60 Vbeta primers were used for the PCR. Using immunoSEQ multiplex PCR, the repertoire was profiled, and TCRdb retains in-frame clones only, with some absent. Here the sample spans fewer than 85,000 clones, more than 60% being singletons. The specimen sequenced was PBMCs. The rearrangement joins TRBV5-8 to TRBJ2-7; D might be TRBD2 (5 bases). The receptor's source is a man between 18 and 35 years old in good health and CMV-seropositive. CDR3: CASSFKWETYEQYF. CDR3 bases: TGTGCCAGCAGCTTTAAGTGGGAGACCTACGAGCAGTACTTC.